A single sample is the source of the 27 T cell receptor beta chains below, sequenced in a study of T cell repertoires in cytomegalovirus infection. A single record per CDR3 protein comes from TCRdb applying MiXCR to the reads. Altogether roughly 920,000 distinct CDR3 sequences are present, more than 25% being singletons, with the ten largest covering more than 12%. Which antigens these TCRs recognize remains unknown. Sequencing was performed on cultured CD8+ T cells from PBMCs, taken from culture after CMV antigen stimulation. These receptors all stem from a human donor in good health (CMV status not recorded). Some clones in this sample may be carry-over from other donors' samples.

This clonotype was detected ten times or more. This rearrangement joins TRBV19 to TRBJ1-1, with D maybe TRBD1 (5 bases). CDR1 and CDR2 (germline): LNHDA, SQIVND (reference sequence). V lost 0 bases, J lost 5 bases, and 19 bases lay in between. CDR3 length: 17 residues. The DNA for the CDR3 is TGTGCCAGTAGTATAGACCCTGGGACGACGATAAGAACTGAAGCTTTCTTT. Its protein product is CASSIDPGTTIRTEAFF.

This chain links TRBV7-2 with TRBJ2-7; 7 nucleotides agree with TRBD2. V shed 5 bases, J shed 3 bases, and the junction held 7 bases outside the gene matches. This CDR3 is built from 14 residues. Per germline, CDR1 SGHTA and CDR2 FQGNSA. CDR3: CASSLGTNFYEQYF. The DNA for the CDR3 is TGTGCCAGCAGCCTCGGGACTAACTTCTACGAGCAGTACTTC.

CDR3 bases: TGTGCCACCAGTGAACGGAGAGAAGCCGGGGAGCTGTTTTTT. This gives the protein CATSERREAGELFF. The chain has TRBV24-1 and TRBJ2-2; no firm D call. Trimming cost V 4 bases and J 6 bases, with 11 bases left between them. The CDR3 is 14 residues long. Germline CDR1 and CDR2: KGHDR and SFDVKD.

This clonotype was counted between two and nine times. CDR3 in DNA: TGTGCCAGCAGCCAAGATGTAGGGGAGTTGGTAAATGAGCAGTTCTTC. This sequence encodes CASSQDVGELVNEQFF. The chain links TRBV14 to TRBJ2-1; D possibly uses TRBD1 or TRBD2 (5 bases each). This CDR3 is built from 16 residues. Germline V lookup: CDR1 SGHDN, CDR2 FVKESK. V was clipped by 0 bases and J by 7 bases, with 16 bases between them.

This clonotype was observed a single time. The rearrangement uses TRBV27 and TRBJ2-7, with 7 bases matching TRBD1. This CDR3 region has 14 residues. Germline V gene data show CDR1 as MNHEY and CDR2 as SMNVEV (reference sequence). V lost 5 bases, J lost 6 bases, and 10 bases stayed unmatched. In nucleotides, the CDR3 is TGTGCCAGCAGTCCCCGGGTCAGGGGGTCCGAGCAGTACTTC. It is translated as CASSPRVRGSEQYF.

The rearrangement joins TRBV12-3 or TRBV12-4 to TRBJ2-1; D unresolved. V was clipped by 2 bases and J by 10 bases, with 6 bases between them. CDR3 length: 11 residues. This chain's CDR3 is CASSLTQEQFF. The CDR3 DNA sequence: TGTGCCAGCAGTTTAACGCAAGAGCAGTTCTTC.

The gene calls are TRBV7-9 and TRBJ2-7; D may be TRBD1 or TRBD2 (6 bases each). In germline, CDR1 is SEHNR, CDR2 FQNEAQ (reference sequence). The CDR3 length is 13 residues. V lost 3 bases, J lost 7 bases, and 13 bases lay in between. As DNA, the CDR3 is TGTGCCAGCAGCTTCGGGGGCCTAGCGGAGCAGTACTTC. It encodes CASSFGGLAEQYF.

J is TRBJ1-2 and V is TRBV10-3; no firm D call. The germline CDR1 and CDR2 sequences are ENHRY and SYGVKD. Trimming stripped 2 bases from V and 7 bases from J, with 5 bases between. This CDR3 is built from 11 residues. Written as DNA, the CDR3 is TGTGCCATCAGTGAGCGGACTGGCTACACCTTC. It is translated as CAISERTGYTF.

At least ten counts were recorded for this clonotype. The rearrangement uses TRBV7-9 and TRBJ2-7; D unresolved. Germline assignment: CDR1 SEHNR and CDR2 FQNEAQ (reference sequence). The CDR3 length is 14 residues. Deletions cut 3 bases from V and 2 bases from J, with 11 bases between. The CDR3 protein is CASSLVDNPYEQYF. DNA for the CDR3: TGTGCCAGCAGCTTGGTCGACAATCCCTACGAGCAGTACTTC.

This sequence joins TRBV4-1 and TRBJ2-5; D is ambiguous. There are 15 residues in the CDR3. Germline assignment: CDR1 MGHRA and CDR2 YSYEKL. The V and J ends lost 4 bases and 4 bases respectively, with 16 bases between them. CDR3 DNA sequence: TGCGCCAGCAGCCCCATGAGTCTCCCTACAGAGACCCAGTACTTC. Amino acid sequence: CASSPMSLPTETQYF.

This chain joins TRBV6-1 and TRBJ2-2; 10 bases line up with TRBD2. The CDR3 totals 17 residues. The V gene's germline CDR1 is MNHNS and CDR2 SASEGT. The V segment lost 2 bases and the J segment 5 bases; nucleotides outside the gene matches: 8. CDR3 nucleotide sequence: TGTGCCAGCAGTGAAAGAAGCGGGGGGGCGGGAACCGGGGAGCTGTTTTTT. It yields the protein CASSERSGGAGTGELFF.

The rearrangement joins TRBV7-3 to TRBJ2-1; D is unclear. The CDR3 runs 15 residues. The ends were cut back, 1 base at V and 4 bases at J, with 11 bases in the middle. Germline assignment: CDR1 SGHTA and CDR2 FQGTGA. CDR3 sequence: CASSLRGQQYNEQFF. The CDR3 DNA reads TGTGCCAGCAGCTTAAGGGGTCAGCAGTACAATGAGCAGTTCTTC.

This clonotype was observed a single time. The chain combines TRBV7-3 with TRBJ1-6; 10 nucleotides align to TRBD1. CDR3 size: 15 residues. CDR1 and CDR2 (germline): SGHTA, FQGTGA. V shed 5 bases and J 8 bases; nucleotides not matched to a gene: 6. CDR3 residues: CASSASGTGDSPLHF. DNA of the CDR3: TGTGCCAGCAGCGCGTCCGGGACAGGGGATTCACCCCTCCACTTT.

This clonotype showed up just a few times. Written as DNA, the CDR3 is TGTGCCAGCAGCCAATATTTCCTAGACAGGGTACTTGAAGCTTTCTTT. Translation: CASSQYFLDRVLEAFF. The gene calls are TRBV7-9 and TRBJ1-1; 7 nucleotides match TRBD1. The germline V gene encodes CDR1 SEHNR and CDR2 FQNEAQ (reference sequence). The CDR3 runs 16 residues. Trimming at V came to 5 bases and at J to 7 bases, leaving 16 bases not matched to a gene.

The rearrangement links TRBV4-1 to TRBJ2-7; 9 bases are shared with TRBD1. From germline, CDR1 is MGHRA and CDR2 YSYEKL. CDR3 length equals 15 residues. The J segment lost 1 base and the V segment lost 5 bases, leaving 6 bases of the junction unmatched. In DNA, the CDR3 is TGCGCCAGCAGCGTCGGAGGACAGGGGTCCTACGAGCAGTACTTC. Amino acid sequence: CASSVGGQGSYEQYF.

In this sample, this clonotype turned up a few times. The V and J genes are TRBV6-2 or TRBV6-3 and TRBJ2-1; D is perhaps TRBD1 (7 bases). This CDR3 region has 16 residues. V lost 0 bases and J 6 bases, leaving 15 bases between the germline ends. CDR1 MNHEY and CDR2 SVGEGT come from the germline V gene. Here the CDR3 DNA reads TGTGCCAGCAGTTACTCTGAGGCAGGGGGGATCAATGAGCAGTTCTTC. Translation: CASSYSEAGGINEQFF.

The chain couples TRBV7-9 to TRBJ2-3, with D perhaps TRBD2 (5 bases). The CDR3 consists of 17 residues. V was pared by 2 bases and J by 0 bases, with 15 bases between. Germline V gene sequence: CDR1 SEHNR, CDR2 FQNEAQ (reference sequence). The CDR3 sequence is CASSLPTGIPSTDTQYF. The CDR3 coding sequence is TGTGCCAGCAGCTTACCTACGGGGATTCCTAGCACAGATACGCAGTATTTT.

This chain joins TRBV5-6 and TRBJ1-2; D not resolved. V was clipped by 4 bases and J by 4 bases, with 17 bases between them. Germline-derived CDR1 and CDR2 are SGHDT and YYEEEE. The CDR3 spans 15 residues. The CDR3 reads CASSLGRPITYGYTF. The DNA of the CDR3 is TGTGCCAGCAGCCTGGGGAGGCCCATCACCTATGGCTACACCTTC.

J is TRBJ2-7 and V is TRBV7-6; 7 bases are a match to TRBD1. The V gene's germline CDR1 is SGHVS and CDR2 FNYEAQ. V trimming: 5 bases; J trimming: 2 bases; junction bases outside the gene matches: 9. The CDR3 is 15 residues long. The CDR3 coding sequence is TGTGCCAGCAGCGAAAGACAGGGCAAGACCTACGAGCAGTACTTC. Translation gives CASSERQGKTYEQYF.

This clonotype showed up just a few times. The chain links TRBV5-1 to TRBJ1-1; perhaps TRBD1 as D (6 bases). The V end lost 5 bases, the J end lost 7 bases, and 18 bases lay between the germline ends. This CDR3 has 14 residues. Germline lookup yields CDR1 SGHRS and CDR2 YFSETQ. CDR3 DNA sequence: TGCGCCAGCAGAACATCACAGGGAATAGATGAAGCTTTCTTT. Translated, it gives CASRTSQGIDEAFF.

The chain is built from TRBV6-2 or TRBV6-3 and TRBJ1-2, with TRBD1 identical over 9 bases. Per the germline V gene, CDR1 is MNHEY and CDR2 is SVGEGT. This CDR3 comprises 13 residues. V gave up 4 bases and J gave up 10 bases; unmatched junction bases: 7. The CDR3 region has the DNA TGTGCCAGCAGTTTGGACAGGGGAATCGTCTACACCTTC. Translating gives CASSLDRGIVYTF.

Concerning this clonotype: A read error may explain this, as a much larger clone is one base away. The chain's CDR3 is CASSLAASNEQFF. CDR3 nucleotides: TGTGCCAGCAGCTTAGCGGCCAGTAATGAGCAGTTCTTC. The V call is TRBV7-9, the J call TRBJ2-1; D unresolved. Looked up from germline, CDR1 is SEHNR and CDR2 is FQNEAQ (reference sequence). There are 13 residues in the CDR3. Trimming took 0 bases from V and 7 from J, leaving 7 bases between them.

This chain joins TRBV12-3 or TRBV12-4 and TRBJ1-6; D possibly corresponds to TRBD1 (6 bases). This CDR3 contains 15 residues. The V gene lost 6 bases and the J gene lost 6 bases, with 15 bases spanning the gap. CDR3 bases: TGTGCCAGCAGCCTTGACAGGTCTTTTAATTCACCCCTCCACTTT. Translated, it gives CASSLDRSFNSPLHF.

The chain recombines TRBV27 with TRBJ1-5; maybe TRBD1 (6 bases). Trimming pared 5 bases from V and 0 bases from J, leaving 14 bases between. Germline CDR1 and CDR2: MNHEY and SMNVEV (reference sequence). There are 16 residues in the CDR3. The CDR3 loop is CASSTMTGGSNQPQHF. CDR3 coding DNA: TGTGCCAGCAGTACTATGACAGGAGGTAGCAATCAGCCCCAGCATTTT.

This clonotype has a handful of counts. The V gene is TRBV7-9, the J gene TRBJ2-1; D is undetermined. V was trimmed by 5 bases and J by 0 bases, leaving 14 bases between them. The length of the CDR3 is 16 residues. CDR1 is SEHNR and CDR2 is FQNEAQ in the germline V gene (reference sequence). The CDR3 sequence: CASSHDGVSSYNEQFF. CDR3 in DNA: TGTGCCAGCAGCCACGATGGAGTCAGCTCCTACAATGAGCAGTTCTTC.

This clonotype has only a few counts. The junction departs from the called germline gene at one end, perhaps through a read error. J is TRBJ1-6 and V is TRBV27; possibly TRBD1 for D (6 bases). CDR1 and CDR2 (germline): MNHEY, SMNVEV (reference sequence). This CDR3 is built from 15 residues. In DNA, the CDR3 is TGTGCCAGCAGTGAGGACAGAGACTATAATTCACTCCTCCACTTT. Its protein product is CASSEDRDYNSLLHF.

This clonotype has only a few counts. The gene calls are TRBV10-3 and TRBJ2-3; D ambiguous. Between the trimmed V and J ends, which lost 2 bases and 0 bases, there was a span of 6 bases. Germline V gene data show CDR1 as ENHRY and CDR2 as SYGVKD. This CDR3 region has 14 residues. The CDR3 loop is CAISEGQSTDTQYF. The CDR3 nucleotides are TGTGCCATCAGTGAGGGGCAGAGCACAGATACGCAGTATTTT.